This note documents a single T cell receptor (beta chain) sequence. Its antigen is as yet unknown. A read error is possible here, since a much larger clone lies one base away. TCRbeta library preparation incorporated unique molecular identifiers. TCRdb reprocessed the PCR reads with MiXCR, giving one entry per CDR3 protein. The sample carries fewer than 150,000 distinct CDR3 sequences, 8% to 10% recorded once. The sample comes from a study of T-cell reconstitution after alpha-beta-depleted transplantation in children. Study-level results: The origin of alpha-beta T cells about two months after transplant was reportedly several hundred expanded graft clones. Newly made T cells mostly supplied T-cell counts and diversity one year after transplant.

Trimming shortened V by 5 bases and J by 2 bases, and 10 bases separated the two germline ends. This CDR3 has 14 residues. The J gene is TRBJ1-3, the V gene TRBV12-3 or TRBV12-4; no firm D call. Source: PBMCs, mostly from graft donor cells, taken 180 days after TCRalphabeta/CD19-depleted stem cell transplant. This TCR came from a girl less than two years old who had a stem cell transplant for combined immunodeficiency, so the T cells may come from the graft donor. This chain's CDR3 is CASSLNGAGNTIYF. DNA of the CDR3: TGTGCCAGCAGTCTAAACGGTGCTGGAAACACCATATATTTT.